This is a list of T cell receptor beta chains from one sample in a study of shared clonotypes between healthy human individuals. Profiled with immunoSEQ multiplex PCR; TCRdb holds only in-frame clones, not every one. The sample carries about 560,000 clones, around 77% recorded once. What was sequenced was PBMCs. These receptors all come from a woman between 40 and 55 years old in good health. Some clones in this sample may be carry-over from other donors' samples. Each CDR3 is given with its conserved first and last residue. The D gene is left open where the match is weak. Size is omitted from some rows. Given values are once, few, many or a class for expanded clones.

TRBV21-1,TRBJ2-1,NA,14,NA,CASSKGDRYNEQFF,TGTGCCAGCAGCAAAGGGGACAGGTACAATGAGCAGTTCTTC
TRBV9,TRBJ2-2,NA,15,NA,CASSVLGTNTGELFF,TGTGCCAGCAGCGTATTGGGGACGAACACCGGGGAGCTGTTTTTT
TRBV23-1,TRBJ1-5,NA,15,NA,CASPIYGETEQPQHF,TGCGCCAGTCCTATCTACGGGGAAACGGAGCAGCCCCAGCATTTT
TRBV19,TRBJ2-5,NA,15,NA,CASSISGTFQETQYF,TGTGCCAGTAGTATTAGCGGAACCTTCCAAGAGACCCAGTACTTC
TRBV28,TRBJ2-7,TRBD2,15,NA,CASSSPGLAGVEQYF,TGTGCCAGCAGTTCCCCGGGACTAGCGGGAGTCGAGCAGTACTTC
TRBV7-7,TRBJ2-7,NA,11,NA,CASSPDYEQYF,TGTGCCAGCAGCCCAGACTACGAGCAGTACTTC
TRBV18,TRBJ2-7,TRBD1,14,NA,CASSHGQDTYEQYF,TGTGCCAGCTCACACGGACAGGACACCTACGAGCAGTACTTC
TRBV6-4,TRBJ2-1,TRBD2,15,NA,CASSERAGEYNEQFF,TGTGCCAGCAGTGAGAGGGCGGGAGAGTACAATGAGCAGTTCTTC
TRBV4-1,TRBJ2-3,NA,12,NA,CASSLTYGTQYF,TGCGCCAGCAGCCTCACGTATGGGACGCAGTATTTT
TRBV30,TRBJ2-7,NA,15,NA,CAWTPPRALLGEQYF,TGTGCCTGGACCCCCCCTCGGGCCCTCCTCGGGGAGCAGTACTTC
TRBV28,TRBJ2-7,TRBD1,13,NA,CASRAGGAYEQYF,TGTGCCAGCAGGGCAGGGGGCGCCTACGAGCAGTACTTC
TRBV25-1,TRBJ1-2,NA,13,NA,CASQHGGSERYTF,TGTGCCAGTCAACACGGTGGGTCGGAGCGCTACACCTTC
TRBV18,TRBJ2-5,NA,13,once,CASSPNQRETQYF,TGTGCCAGCTCACCTAATCAACGGGAGACCCAGTACTTC
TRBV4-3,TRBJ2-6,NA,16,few,CASSERAISGANVLTF,TGCGCCAGCAGCGAAAGGGCTATCTCTGGGGCCAACGTCCTGACTTTC
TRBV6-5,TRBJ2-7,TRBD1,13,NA,CASRDRVTYEQYF,TGTGCCAGCAGGGACAGGGTCACCTACGAGCAGTACTTC
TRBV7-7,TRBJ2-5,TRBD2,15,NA,CASSLGLAGQETQYF,TGTGCCAGCAGCTTAGGACTAGCGGGGCAAGAGACCCAGTACTTC
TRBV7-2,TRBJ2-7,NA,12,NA,CASSKGTYEQYF,TGTGCCAGCAGTAAGGGCACCTACGAGCAGTACTTC
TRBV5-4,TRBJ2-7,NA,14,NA,CASSLKPGSYEQYF,TGTGCCAGCAGCTTGAAACCAGGATCCTACGAGCAGTACTTC
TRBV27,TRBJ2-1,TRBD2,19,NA,CASSLYPAGGPSPYNEQFF,TGTGCCAGCAGTTTGTATCCAGCGGGAGGGCCCTCCCCCTACAATGAGCAGTTCTTC
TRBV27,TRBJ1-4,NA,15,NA,CASSSLTGAGEKLFF,TGTGCCAGCAGCTCCTTGACGGGCGCGGGGGAAAAACTGTTTTTT
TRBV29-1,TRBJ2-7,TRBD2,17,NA,CSVESGTSEKSSYEQYF,TGCAGCGTAGAGTCCGGGACTAGCGAGAAAAGCTCCTACGAGCAGTACTTC
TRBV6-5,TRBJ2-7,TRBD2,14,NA,CASSAGGITYEQYF,TGTGCCAGCAGTGCGGGAGGAATCACCTACGAGCAGTACTTC
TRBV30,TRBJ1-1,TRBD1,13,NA,CAWRGTAVTEAFF,TGTGCCTGGAGAGGGACAGCGGTCACTGAAGCTTTCTTT
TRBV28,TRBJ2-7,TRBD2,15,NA,CASNFEAGGIHEQYF,TGTGCCAGCAATTTTGAAGCGGGAGGGATCCACGAGCAGTACTTC
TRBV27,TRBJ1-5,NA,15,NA,CASSLWQGGNQPQHF,TGTGCCAGCAGTTTATGGCAGGGTGGCAATCAGCCCCAGCATTTT
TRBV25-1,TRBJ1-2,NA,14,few,CASSEGTGHEGYTF,TGTGCCAGCAGTGAAGGGACGGGACATGAGGGCTACACCTTC
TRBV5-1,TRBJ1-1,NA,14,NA,CASSLGYLNTEAFF,TGCGCCAGCAGCTTAGGATACCTGAACACTGAAGCTTTCTTT
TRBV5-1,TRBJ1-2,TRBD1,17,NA,CASSFLGFGQGGYGYTF,TGCGCCAGCAGCTTCCTAGGATTTGGACAGGGGGGCTATGGCTACACCTTC
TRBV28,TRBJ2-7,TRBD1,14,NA,CASSYTGQGYEQYF,TGTGCCAGCAGTTATACGGGACAGGGCTACGAGCAGTACTTC
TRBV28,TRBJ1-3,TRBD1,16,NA,CASSRLRDRGGDTIYF,TGTGCCAGCAGTCGCCTCCGGGACAGGGGAGGCGACACCATATATTTT
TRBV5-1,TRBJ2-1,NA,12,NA,CASSLVDNEQFF,TGCGCCAGCAGCTTGGTCGACAATGAGCAGTTCTTC
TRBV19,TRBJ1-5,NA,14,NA,CASSIGIRNQPQHF,TGTGCCAGTAGTATAGGCATACGCAATCAGCCCCAGCATTTT
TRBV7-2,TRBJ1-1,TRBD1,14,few,CASSFRRGQGEAFF,TGTGCCAGCAGCTTCCGGAGAGGACAGGGTGAAGCTTTCTTT
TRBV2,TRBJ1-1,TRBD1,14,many,CASRARTGNTEAFF,TGTGCCAGCAGGGCCAGGACAGGGAACACTGAAGCTTTCTTT
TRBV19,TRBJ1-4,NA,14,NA,CASERARGKEKLFF,TGTGCCAGTGAGAGGGCCCGGGGGAAGGAAAAACTGTTTTTT
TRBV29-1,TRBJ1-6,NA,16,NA,CSVEVGTEEYNSPLHF,TGCAGCGTTGAAGTCGGAACGGAGGAGTATAATTCACCCCTCCACTTT
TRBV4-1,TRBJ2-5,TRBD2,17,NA,CASSSGGGGRVQETQYF,TGCGCCAGCAGCTCTGGAGGGGGCGGGAGGGTCCAAGAGACCCAGTACTTC
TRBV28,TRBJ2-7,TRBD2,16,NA,CASRWTRTGGMGEQYF,TGTGCCAGCAGATGGACCCGGACGGGGGGAATGGGAGAGCAGTACTTC
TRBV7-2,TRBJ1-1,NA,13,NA,CASSLVGPTEAFF,TGTGCCAGCAGCTTAGTAGGGCCCACTGAAGCTTTCTTT
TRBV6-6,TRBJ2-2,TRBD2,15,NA,CASSYAGGNTGELFF,TGTGCCAGCAGTTACGCGGGAGGAAACACCGGGGAGCTGTTTTTT
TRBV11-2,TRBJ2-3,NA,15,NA,CASSSRKEATDTQYF,TGTGCCAGCAGCTCCCGAAAGGAGGCGACAGATACGCAGTATTTT
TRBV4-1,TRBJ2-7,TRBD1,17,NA,CASSLAPQGAFSYEQYF,TGCGCCAGCAGCCTGGCCCCACAGGGGGCCTTCTCCTACGAGCAGTACTTC